These T cell receptor beta chains were read from a single sample in a study of T-cell memory formation after mild COVID-19. TCRdb independently ran MiXCR on the 5' RACE reads; one entry per CDR3 protein. The data show fewer than 250,000 distinct CDR3 sequences, 15% to 20% seen once. The sample was PBMCs or a T cell subset sorted from them (not recorded which). The source of these receptors is an adult woman who had mild COVID-19 (a few samples of this study predate the infection). Cell type and time point are not known. CDR3s include the opening cysteine and the closing phenylalanine or tryptophan. The D gene is left open where the match is weak. Clone sizes are given selectively: once, few, many, or a class where the clone is expanded.

abundance	j_gene	v_gene	d_gene	CDR3nt	CDR3aa
many	TRBJ2-1	TRBV2	.	TGTGCCAGCAGTGAACTAGAAGGGTCCTACAATGAGCAGTTCTTC	CASSELEGSYNEQFF
few	TRBJ2-3	TRBV12-3/TRBV12-4	.	TGTGCCAGCAGACCCACCCTTGTCGTCACAGATACGCAGTATTTT	CASRPTLVVTDTQYF
few	TRBJ1-4	TRBV11-2	.	TGTGCCACGAGGGCAGGGGCCTACGAATCTGAAAAACTGTTTTTT	CATRAGAYESEKLFF
few	TRBJ2-5	TRBV28	.	TGTGCCAGCAGTTTGGGCAGGGCTCAAGAGACCCAGTACTTC	CASSLGRAQETQYF
.	TRBJ2-3	TRBV11-2	TRBD2	TGTGCCAGCAGCCCTCTAGCGGGGGGGACCACAGATACGCAGTATTTT	CASSPLAGGTTDTQYF
.	TRBJ2-5	TRBV7-9	.	TGTGCCAGCAGCTTAAGTTTGCGAGGGCCGGAGACCCAGTACTTC	CASSLSLRGPETQYF
.	TRBJ2-7	TRBV29-1	.	TGCAGCGTAGTCGACATGCTCTACGAGCAGTACTTC	CSVVDMLYEQYF
.	TRBJ2-7	TRBV5-1	TRBD2	TGCGCCAGCAGCGTTCTAGCGGGGTCCTACGAGCAGTACTTC	CASSVLAGSYEQYF
few	TRBJ2-5	TRBV5-1	.	TGCGCCAGCAGCCCCCGGCCAGGGAGCGCCGGGACCCAGTACTTC	CASSPRPGSAGTQYF
.	TRBJ1-2	TRBV7-2	.	TGTGCCAGCAGCGCGAATGTTAACTATGGCTACACCTTC	CASSANVNYGYTF
.	TRBJ2-6	TRBV7-2	.	TGTGCCAGCAGCCCTATTTATTTCGTCCTGACTTTC	CASSPIYFVLTF
few	TRBJ1-2	TRBV5-1	.	TGCGCCAGCAGCTTGGGCTCCGGACCCCTGGGGGGGGATGGCTACACCTTC	CASSLGSGPLGGDGYTF
few	TRBJ2-3	TRBV19	TRBD2	TGTGCCAGTAGTTTGGGTAGCGGGAGGAGAGATACGCAGTATTTT	CASSLGSGRRDTQYF
.	TRBJ1-2	TRBV4-1	TRBD1	TGCGCCAGCAGCCAAGACGGACCGGGACAGGGGTTTGGCTACACCTTC	CASSQDGPGQGFGYTF
few	TRBJ2-6	TRBV21-1	.	TGTGCCAGCAGCAAGGGCTTTGGAACCTCTGGGGCCAACGTCCTGACTTTC	CASSKGFGTSGANVLTF
.	TRBJ2-1	TRBV29-1	.	TGCAGCGTTGAGCGGGGCACAAACAATGAGCAGTTCTTC	CSVERGTNNEQFF
.	TRBJ2-4	TRBV11-2	.	TGTGCCAGCAAAAATACCAATAGGGAAATTCAGTACTTC	CASKNTNREIQYF
.	TRBJ2-3	TRBV12-3/TRBV12-4	TRBD2	TGTGCCAGCAGCCGGACTAGCGGGCTCCCGAGGGTCACAGATACGCAGTATTTT	CASSRTSGLPRVTDTQYF
.	TRBJ2-6	TRBV12-3/TRBV12-4	.	TGTGCCAGCGCACTCAGGTTCTCTGGGGCCAACGTCCTGACTTTC	CASALRFSGANVLTF
once	TRBJ2-5	TRBV30	.	TGTGCCTGGAGTGTAAACAGGGCACAGTACTTC	CAWSVNRAQYF
once	TRBJ1-2	TRBV18	.	TGTGCCAGCTCACCCCGGGAAGGGGCCTATGGCTACACCTTC	CASSPREGAYGYTF
few	TRBJ1-1	TRBV5-1	TRBD1	TGCGCCAGCAGCTACAGGACAGGTTCTTATCGGGGGAACACTGAAGCTTTCTTT	CASSYRTGSYRGNTEAFF
many	TRBJ1-1	TRBV12-3/TRBV12-4	.	TGTGCCAGCAGTCTAGCCGGGACGGAAGAAGCTTTCTTT	CASSLAGTEEAFF
.	TRBJ1-1	TRBV12-3/TRBV12-4	.	TGTGCCAGCAGTTTAGGAGGAGGTCCGGGATCGAACACTGAAGCTTTCTTT	CASSLGGGPGSNTEAFF
.	TRBJ1-5	TRBV5-1	TRBD1	TGCGCCAGCAGCCCAGACAGGGGGGCGCCCCAGCATTTT	CASSPDRGAPQHF
many	TRBJ2-7	TRBV29-1	TRBD1	TGCAGCGTTTCCGGGACAGGGGGGTTATTCGGCGAGCAGTACTTC	CSVSGTGGLFGEQYF
.	TRBJ1-6	TRBV12-3/TRBV12-4	.	TGTGCCAGCAGTCCGGGGGGTAAGGGAACTTCACCCCTCCACTTT	CASSPGGKGTSPLHF
.	TRBJ1-1	TRBV7-9	.	TGTGCCAGCAGCTTCGACAGCGGAGTGAACACTGAAGCTTTCTTT	CASSFDSGVNTEAFF
.	TRBJ2-6	TRBV12-3/TRBV12-4	.	TGTGCCAGCAGTGTAACTGGGGCCAACGTCCTGACTTTC	CASSVTGANVLTF
.	TRBJ2-1	TRBV6-6	.	TGTGCCAGCAGTTACTCGAAGGGACTTGAGCAGTTCTTC	CASSYSKGLEQFF
.	TRBJ1-1	TRBV6-5	.	TGTGCCAGCAGTTACTCGACAGTTAGTGAAGCTTTCTTT	CASSYSTVSEAFF
many	TRBJ2-2	TRBV4-1	.	TGCGCCAGCAGCCCCGTCATACAGCGCCGAACCGGGGAGCTGTTTTTT	CASSPVIQRRTGELFF
.	TRBJ1-2	TRBV20-1	.	TGCAGTGCCGCGTCGGGTAACTATGGCTACACCTTC	CSAASGNYGYTF
.	TRBJ1-2	TRBV19	TRBD1	TGTGCCAGTAGTATAGATCAACAGGGGCCGAACTATGGCTACACCTTC	CASSIDQQGPNYGYTF
.	TRBJ2-2	TRBV5-1	TRBD1	TGCGCCAGCAGCCCCGCCCAGGGGGTCACCGGGGAGCTGTTTTTT	CASSPAQGVTGELFF
.	TRBJ2-3	TRBV7-8	.	TGTGCCAGCAGCCAAAACTTAGATACGCAGTATTTT	CASSQNLDTQYF
.	TRBJ2-7	TRBV27	.	TGTGCCAGCAGTTCCCGAGGGGGGCCACACGAGCAGTACTTC	CASSSRGGPHEQYF
.	TRBJ1-5	TRBV2	.	TGTGCCAGCAGTGATCGTGGGGCAGGGGGCAATCAGCCCCAGCATTTT	CASSDRGAGGNQPQHF
many	TRBJ2-3	TRBV9	.	TGTGCCAGCAGCGTTAGCCCCTCGTGGGCGGGGCGCACAGATACGCAGTATTTT	CASSVSPSWAGRTDTQYF
few	TRBJ1-1	TRBV7-6	.	TGTGCCAGCAGGCTTAGGGGACGGGGGAACACTGAAGCTTTCTTT	CASRLRGRGNTEAFF
few	TRBJ1-2	TRBV9	.	TGTGCCAGCAGCGTAGGTCCTACGACGGGGGGCTACACCTTC	CASSVGPTTGGYTF
.	TRBJ2-3	TRBV7-2	TRBD2	TGTGCCAGCAGCTTAAGGCGGGGGGGCACAGATACGCAGTATTTT	CASSLRRGGTDTQYF
few	TRBJ2-2	TRBV12-3/TRBV12-4	.	TGTGCCAACTCCGGGAAGAAGACCGGGGAGCTGTTTTTT	CANSGKKTGELFF
.	TRBJ2-3	TRBV6-5	TRBD1	TGTGCCAGCAAGCGGACAGGGAGCACAGATACGCAGTATTTT	CASKRTGSTDTQYF
many	TRBJ2-3	TRBV20-1	.	TGCAGTGCTAGGTCGGGGAGCGGTCGCACAGATACGCAGTATTTT	CSARSGSGRTDTQYF
many	TRBJ2-6	TRBV5-1	.	TGCGCCAGCAGCCCGTCTAGCAGGGTGACCTCCTCTGGGGCCAACGTCCTGACTTTC	CASSPSSRVTSSGANVLTF
.	TRBJ2-5	TRBV4-1	.	TGCGCCAGCAGCCAAGGGACTCTCGAGACCCAGTACTTC	CASSQGTLETQYF
.	TRBJ2-3	TRBV7-9	.	TGTGCCAGCAGCTTATCCCGGGACTGGAGCACAGATACGCAGTATTTT	CASSLSRDWSTDTQYF
.	TRBJ2-7	TRBV7-2	.	TGTGCCAGCAGCCCCGCTGGTAGCGGCTCCTACGAGCAGTACTTC	CASSPAGSGSYEQYF
many	TRBJ1-4	TRBV24-1	.	TGTGCCACCAGTGAGCCCACAGGAGGGGCTAATGAAAAACTGTTTTTT	CATSEPTGGANEKLFF
few	TRBJ2-5	TRBV6-4	.	TGTGCCAAGAAGGCACTTGAGACCCAGTACTTC	CAKKALETQYF